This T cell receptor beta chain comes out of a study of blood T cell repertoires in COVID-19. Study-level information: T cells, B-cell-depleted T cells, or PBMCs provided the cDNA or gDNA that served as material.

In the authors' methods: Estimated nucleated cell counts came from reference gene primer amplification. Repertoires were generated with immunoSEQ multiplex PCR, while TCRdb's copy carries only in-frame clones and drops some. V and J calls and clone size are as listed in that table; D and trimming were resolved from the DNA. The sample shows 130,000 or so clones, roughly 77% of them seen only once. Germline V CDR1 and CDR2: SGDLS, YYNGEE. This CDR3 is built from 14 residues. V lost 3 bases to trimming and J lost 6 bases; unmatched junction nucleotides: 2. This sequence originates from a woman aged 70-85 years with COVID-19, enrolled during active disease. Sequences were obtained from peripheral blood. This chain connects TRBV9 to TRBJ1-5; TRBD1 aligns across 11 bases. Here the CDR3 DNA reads TGTGCCAGCAGCGCCGGGACAGGGGGTCAGCCCCAGCATTTT. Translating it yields CASSAGTGGQPQHF. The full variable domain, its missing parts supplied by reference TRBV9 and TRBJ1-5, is DSGVTQTPKHLITATGQRVTLRCSPRSGDLSVYWYQQSLDQGLQFLIQYYNGEERAKGNILERFSAQQFPDLHSELNLSSLELGDSALYFCASSAGTGGQPQHFGDGTRLSIL.